This T cell receptor beta chain was recovered during a study of blood T cell repertoires in COVID-19. The study drew participants aged about 18 to 95 years from 20 to 30 US areas. Grouping used clinical history reported by participants in a survey and questionnaire. Method: immunoSEQ multiplex PCR; TCRdb's copy keeps in-frame clones and lacks some. The profile shows fewer than 250,000 clones, over 80% of them singletons. This CDR3 comprises 17 residues. Germline lookup yields CDR1 SGDLS and CDR2 YYNGEE. Trimming took off 0 bases at V and 3 bases at J, with 15 bases between the two ends. This clonotype was obtained from a man in his fifties who had been exposed to COVID-19. Sequencing was done on a sample of PBMCs or T cells enriched from blood (not recorded which). The V gene is TRBV9, the J gene TRBJ2-2; D may be TRBD1 (5 bases). The CDR3 here is CASSVVISTDHTGELFF. The CDR3 DNA sequence: TGTGCCAGCAGCGTAGTAATATCGACAGACCACACCGGGGAGCTGTTTTTT.